The 11 T cell receptor beta chains below all came from one sample that was sequenced in a study of T cell repertoires in cytomegalovirus infection. Their specific antigens are unknown. TCRdb ran MiXCR on the reads and lists one entry per CDR3 protein. The sample contains about 770,000 distinct CDR3 sequences, around 29% of which appear only once. Source: cultured CD8+ T cells from PBMCs, taken from culture after CMV antigen stimulation. These TCRs come from a human donor in good health (CMV status not recorded). Some clones in this sample may be carry-over from other donors' samples.

In the case of this clonotype: A read error may explain this, as a much larger clone is one base away. This sequence joins TRBV7-6 and TRBJ2-7; D possibly matches TRBD1 or TRBD2 (6 bases each). The CDR3 has 14 residues. Germline V gives CDR1 SGHVS, CDR2 FNYEAQ. The DNA for the CDR3 is TGTACCAGCAGGAGGGAGCCGGGGGCGGAGGAGCAGTACTTC. It specifies CTSRREPGAEEQYF. The full variable domain, completed using reference TRBV7-6 and TRBJ2-7, is GAGVSQSPRYKVTKRGQDVALRCDPISGHVSLYWYRQALGQGPEFLTYFNYEAQQDKSGLPNDRFSAERPEGSISTLTIQRTEQRDSAMYRCTSRREPGAEEQYFGPGTRLTVT.

This chain connects TRBV27 to TRBJ2-3; 12 bases agree with TRBD2. The ends lost 6 bases at V and 3 bases at J; junction bases unmatched: 4. The CDR3 is made up of 15 amino acids. CDR1 MNHEY and CDR2 SMNVEV come from the germline V gene (reference sequence). The CDR3 DNA reads as TGTGCCAGCAGGCCTACTAGCGGGAGGACAGATACGCAGTATTTT. This encodes CASRPTSGRTDTQYF.

This clonotype was observed a few times. V and J are TRBV12-5 and TRBJ2-1; 9 positions match TRBD2. CDR1 and CDR2 (germline): LGHNT, FRNRAP. The V and J ends lost 6 bases and 4 bases, in that order; junction bases with no gene match: 7. The CDR3 is 15 amino acids. The CDR3 DNA is TGTGCTAGTGGCCCCCCTAGCGGGGCTTACAATGAGCAGTTCTTC. Translation gives CASGPPSGAYNEQFF.

J is TRBJ2-1 and V is TRBV6-5; 7 bases align to TRBD1. Unmatched junction bases numbered 7, after V lost 6 bases and J lost 8 bases. This CDR3 region has 13 residues. The germline gives CDR1 MNHEY, CDR2 SVGAGI. The CDR3 nucleotides are TGTGCCAGCAGGGATAACAGGGGACATGAGCAGTTCTTC. It is translated as CASRDNRGHEQFF.

This clonotype turned up a few times. This chain joins TRBV6-1 and TRBJ2-2; a possible D gene is TRBD2 (6 bases). Per germline, CDR1 MNHNS and CDR2 SASEGT. The CDR3 length is 13 residues. V dropped 6 bases and J dropped 4 bases, with 9 bases sitting between them. The CDR3 nucleotides read TGTGCCAGCAGGGCGGGGCTCACCGGGGAGCTGTTTTTT. Translation gives CASRAGLTGELFF.

The rearrangement uses TRBV6-5 and TRBJ1-6; 7 bases map to TRBD1. Germline CDR1 is MNHEY and CDR2 is SVGAGI. CDR3 length equals 15 residues. J lost 9 bases, V lost 2 bases, and 7 bases had no gene match. The CDR3 bases are TGTGCCAGCAGTTACACCACAGGGGCCGGTTCACCCCTCCACTTT. Translated: CASSYTTGAGSPLHF.

The chain combines TRBV6-1 with TRBJ2-7, with D perhaps TRBD2 (5 bases). The germline V and J ends were trimmed by 6 bases and 7 bases, with 16 bases remaining between them. CDR3 size: 13 residues. In germline, CDR1 is MNHNS, CDR2 SASEGT. CDR3 nucleotides: TGTGCCAGCAGCCCCGGGGTCGTTCGAGAGCAGTACGTC. Translation: CASSPGVVREQYV.

This clonotype was picked up many times. V and J are TRBV7-8 and TRBJ2-7; D remains unclear. In germline, CDR1 is SGHVS, CDR2 FQNEAQ. Trimming removed 2 bases from V and 0 bases from J, with 17 bases in between. The CDR3 has 17 amino acids. The CDR3 nucleotides are TGTGCCAGCAGCTTACCCCCATGGCAAGAAGGCTCCTACGAGCAGTACTTC. It codes for CASSLPPWQEGSYEQYF.

This clonotype was seen repeatedly, ten times or more. The rearrangement joins TRBV4-1 to TRBJ2-1; a weak D match, TRBD1 (6 bases). CDR1 and CDR2 from the germline V gene are MGHRA and YSYEKL. V lost 4 bases and J lost 2, with 9 bases in between. There are 14 residues in the CDR3. For the CDR3, the DNA is TGCGCCAGCAGCCCACAGGGAACCTACAATGAGCAGTTCTTC. This codes for CASSPQGTYNEQFF.

The DNA of the CDR3 is TGTGCCATCAGTGGATTTCAGGGGGCAAGCACTGAAGCTTTCTTT. It yields the protein CAISGFQGASTEAFF. This chain uses TRBV10-3 with TRBJ1-1; 8 bases are a match to TRBD1. This CDR3 comprises 15 residues. The junction had 8 bases not matched to a gene; V was cut back by 4 bases and J by 4 bases. Germline values: CDR1 ENHRY, CDR2 SYGVKD.

This sequence joins TRBV29-1 and TRBJ1-2; 9 positions agree with TRBD1. Per the germline V gene, CDR1 is SQVTM and CDR2 is ANQGSEA. The CDR3 has 11 amino acids. After removal of 5 bases from V and 12 bases from J, the junction contained 7 bases not matched to a gene. CDR3 residues: CSVKDRGGNTF. CDR3 bases: TGCAGCGTTAAGGACAGGGGAGGCAACACCTTC.